The 18 T cell receptor beta chains given below trace back to one sample, sequenced in a study of blood T cell repertoires in COVID-19. Using immunoSEQ multiplex PCR, the repertoire was profiled, and TCRdb retains in-frame clones only, with some absent. The sample holds 200,000 to 300,000 clones; 87% are singletons and the top ten take just over 7%. The specimen sequenced was peripheral blood. The source is a man aged 55 to 70 who had recovered from COVID-19.

This chain uses TRBV6-5 with TRBJ1-5; D remains unclear. This CDR3 spans 14 amino acids. V was cut by 11 bases and J by 3 bases, with 17 bases left in between. The germline CDR1 and CDR2 sequences are MNHEY and SVGAGI. DNA for the CDR3: TGTGCCTCGCGGGTGTCAGCCTCCAATCAGCCCCAGCATTTT. This translates into CASRVSASNQPQHF.

This sequence joins TRBV5-1 and TRBJ2-1; 7 positions match TRBD2. Germline V gives CDR1 SGHRS, CDR2 YFSETQ. Trimming took 4 bases from V and 2 from J; bases not matched to a gene: 9. The CDR3 is 16 residues long. The CDR3 DNA sequence: TGCGCCAGCAGCAACGTCGGCGGGGGTACCTACAATGAGCAGTTCTTC. This gives the protein CASSNVGGGTYNEQFF.

This chain connects TRBV18 to TRBJ2-2; TRBD1 aligns across 8 bases. Germline CDR1 and CDR2: KGHSH and LQKENI. The ends lost 2 bases at V and 14 bases at J; junction bases unmatched: 10. The CDR3 runs 14 residues. CDR3 DNA: TGTGCCAGCTCACCAGGGAAAACGACAGGGGTCCTGTTTTTT. Its translation: CASSPGKTTGVLFF.

CDR3 sequence: CATSGDRGDPANYGYTF. The CDR3, as DNA: TGCGCCACCTCAGGAGACAGGGGGGACCCAGCTAACTATGGCTACACCTTC. V usage is TRBV10-1 and J usage is TRBJ1-2; 9 bases match TRBD1. Germline V CDR1 and CDR2: WNHNN, SYGVQD (reference sequence). J was trimmed by 0 bases and V by 10 bases; bases with no gene match: 15. The CDR3 length is 17 residues.

This clone has only one observation. This chain connects TRBV15 to TRBJ1-5; D remains unclear. CDR1 is LNHNV and CDR2 is YYDKDF in the germline V gene (reference sequence). The CDR3 runs to 16 residues. V shed 5 bases and J shed 1 base, with 15 bases lying between them. In nucleotides, the CDR3 is TGTGCCACCAGCGGGTTGAGGGCCTTCAGCAATCAGCCCCAGCATTTT. This codes for CATSGLRAFSNQPQHF.

This chain uses TRBV12-3 or TRBV12-4 with TRBJ1-2; the match to TRBD1 covers 9 bases. The CDR3 runs to 13 residues. V shed 7 bases and J 2 bases; nucleotides not matched to a gene: 2. The CDR3 protein is CASTGQGNYGYTF. DNA of the CDR3: TGTGCCAGCACCGGACAGGGGAACTATGGCTACACCTTC.

V is TRBV2 and J is TRBJ2-1; 9 positions agree with TRBD1. The J segment lost 6 bases and the V segment lost 8 bases, leaving 8 bases of the junction unmatched. The CDR3 is 14 amino acids. From germline, CDR1 is SNHLY and CDR2 FYNNEI. CDR3 in DNA: TGTGCCAGCTCCAGACAGGGGGATGTCAATGAGCAGTTCTTC. Translating it yields CASSRQGDVNEQFF. Complete variable domain (other parts from reference TRBV2 and TRBJ2-1): EPEVTQTPSHQVTQMGQEVILRCVPISNHLYFYWYRQILGQKVEFLVSFYNNEISEKSEIFDDQFSVERPDGSNFTLKIRSTKLEDSAMYFCASSRQGDVNEQFFGPGTRLTVL.

The V call is TRBV11-2, the J call TRBJ1-1; 8 nucleotides align to TRBD1. Germline-derived CDR1 and CDR2 are SGHAT and FQNNGV. Trimming cost V 4 bases and J 4 bases; bases outside gene matches: 5. There are 14 residues in the CDR3. The CDR3 DNA follows: TGTGCCAGCAGCTCGGACAGGGTGGGCACTGAAGCTTTCTTT. Amino acid sequence: CASSSDRVGTEAFF.

The V gene is TRBV9, the J gene TRBJ2-6, with 10 bases matching TRBD1. CDR3 length: 18 residues. The V and J ends lost 3 bases and 1 base, in that order; junction bases with no gene match: 7. The germline V gene has CDR1 SGDLS and CDR2 YYNGEE. CDR3: CASSARQGARSGANVLTF. The CDR3 bases are TGTGCCAGCAGCGCGCGACAGGGGGCGAGGTCTGGGGCCAACGTCCTGACTTTC.

J is TRBJ2-3 and V is TRBV6-5; 10 bases match TRBD1. Unmatched junction bases numbered 0, after V lost 0 bases and J lost 0 bases. The CDR3 sequence is 16 residues long. The germline V gene encodes CDR1 MNHEY and CDR2 SVGAGI. CDR3: CASSYSGQGSTDTQYF. CDR3 in DNA: TGTGCCAGCAGTTACTCGGGACAGGGGAGCACAGATACGCAGTATTTT.

V gene TRBV5-1 combines with J gene TRBJ2-7; a weak D match, TRBD2 (5 bases). The CDR3 has 15 amino acids. Germline lookup yields CDR1 SGHRS and CDR2 YFSETQ. Trimming removed 4 bases at V and 6 bases at J, with 20 bases between. The CDR3 bases are TGCGCCAGCAGCACGAGGACCCTAAACGGGGTCGAGCAGTACTTC. Translated, it gives CASSTRTLNGVEQYF.

The chain recombines TRBV7-6 with TRBJ1-3; D is undetermined. The germline gives CDR1 SGHVS, CDR2 FNYEAQ. The CDR3 sequence is 18 residues long. Trimming shortened V by 2 bases and J by 0 bases, and 17 bases separated the two germline ends. CDR3 DNA sequence: TGTGCCAGCAGCTTACGGAGGCCCGGGCAGGACTCTGGAAACACCATATATTTT. This codes for CASSLRRPGQDSGNTIYF.

The chain combines TRBV1 with TRBJ2-1; whether TRBD2, the table's D call, matches the DNA was not checked. TRBV1 is tagged as a pseudogene. The CDR3 is made up of 16 amino acids. CDR3 loop: CTSSQPLAGLYNEQFF. The CDR3 DNA sequence: TGCACCAGCAGCCAACCTCTAGCGGGCCTTTACAATGAGCAGTTCTTC.

This clone was seen only once. The chain couples TRBV10-3 to TRBJ1-4, with a tentative D call TRBD1 (6 bases). This CDR3 is 13 amino acids long. Germline CDR1 and CDR2: ENHRY and SYGVKD. With 5 bases removed from V and 11 bases from J, the gap between germline ends came to 15 bases. The CDR3 sequence: CAISPGVFEKLFF. For the CDR3, the DNA is TGTGCCATCAGTCCAGGGGTCTTTGAGAAACTGTTTTTT.

This chain's CDR3 is CASSLVAGGADTQYF. The CDR3 nucleotides read TGTGCCAGCAGCTTGGTTGCAGGGGGAGCAGATACGCAGTATTTT. The chain joins TRBV5-5 to TRBJ2-3; 7 positions match TRBD1. V trimming: 0 bases; J trimming: 4 bases; junction bases outside the gene matches: 5. The CDR3 has 15 residues. Germline loops: CDR1 SGHKS, CDR2 YYEKEE (reference sequence).

The chain has TRBV7-2 and TRBJ2-5, with TRBD1 identical over 7 bases. The germline V gene has CDR1 SGHTA and CDR2 FQGNSA. There are 13 residues in the CDR3. V lost 3 bases to trimming and J lost 5 bases; unmatched junction nucleotides: 3. CDR3 protein: CASSFNRGETQYF. The CDR3 DNA is TGTGCCAGCAGCTTCAACAGGGGTGAGACCCAGTACTTC.

The chain carries TRBV7-2 and TRBJ2-5; D gene ambiguous. This CDR3 spans 13 amino acids. V gave up 1 base and J gave up 1 base, with 4 bases separating them. Germline V gene sequence: CDR1 SGHTA, CDR2 FQGNSA. CDR3 sequence (DNA): TGTGCCAGCAGCTTAGATCGCCAAGAGACCCAGTACTTC. Encoded protein: CASSLDRQETQYF.

The chain joins TRBV11-2 to TRBJ2-1; TRBD2 matches at 10 bases. The CDR3 totals 17 residues. With V trimmed by 3 bases and J by 4 bases, 9 bases remained unmatched. Germline values: CDR1 SGHAT, CDR2 FQNNGV. CDR3 nucleotides: TGTGCCAGCAGCTTTGGTGGGGGACTAGCGAGATACAATGAGCAGTTCTTC. This sequence encodes CASSFGGGLARYNEQFF.